This T cell receptor (beta chain) was observed in a study of PD-1 blockade in classical Hodgkin lymphoma. Each patient's relapse followed autologous stem cell transplantation, and brentuximab vedotin exposure varied. Profiling relied on immunoSEQ multiplex PCR, and the TCRdb table lists in-frame clones only, not all of them. The data show approximately 80,000 clones, under 90% seen once. Germline CDR1 reads MDHEN; CDR2 reads SYDVKM. CDR3 length: 15 amino acids. Between the trimmed V and J ends, which lost 4 bases and 0 bases, there was a span of 10 bases. The sample was peripheral blood mononuclear cells (PBMCs), taken at baseline. The chain employs TRBV28 and TRBJ1-3; D is ambiguous. The TCR was taken from a human donor with classical Hodgkin lymphoma. CDR3 loop: CASSSPANSGNTIYF. The CDR3 DNA sequence: TGTGCCAGCAGTTCCCCCGCCAACTCTGGAAACACCATATATTTT.